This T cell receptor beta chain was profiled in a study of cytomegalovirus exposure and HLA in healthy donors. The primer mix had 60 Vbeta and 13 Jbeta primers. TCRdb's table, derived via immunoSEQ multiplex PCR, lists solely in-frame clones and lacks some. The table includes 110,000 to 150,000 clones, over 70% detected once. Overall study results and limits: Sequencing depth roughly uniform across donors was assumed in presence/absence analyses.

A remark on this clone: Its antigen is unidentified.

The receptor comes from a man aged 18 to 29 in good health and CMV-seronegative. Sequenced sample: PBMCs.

CDR3 loop: CAASDRQQGAPGELFF. The CDR3 DNA reads as TGTGCCGCCTCCGACCGACAACAGGGGGCGCCCGGGGAGCTGTTTTTT. J is TRBJ2-2 and V is TRBV4-2, with 9 bases matching TRBD1. Germline V CDR1 and CDR2: LGHNA, YNFKEQ. V was clipped by 11 bases and J by 6 bases; unmatched bases: 16. The CDR3 totals 16 residues.